These T cell receptor beta chains were read from a single sample in a study of neurological immune-mediated disorders. TCRdb reprocessed the 5' RACE reads via MiXCR and lists one record per CDR3 protein. The sample includes 80,000 to 100,000 distinct CDR3 sequences, 5.8% seen only once; the top ten take 7.9%. The sequenced sample was PBMCs. The receptors here all came from a woman aged 55-69 years with multiple sclerosis. Each CDR3 is given with its conserved first and last residue. Each record gives: V gene, J gene, clone size, D gene, CDR3 protein, CDR3 DNA. A D gene is named only where the DNA matches it firmly. Expanded clones are given a class, and other clones once, few, many or no size at all.

>TRBV20-1|TRBJ2-7|many|TRBD2
CSARAPLSGGYEQYF
TGCAGTGCTAGAGCCCCCCTCAGCGGGGGATACGAGCAGTACTTC
>TRBV7-2|TRBJ2-5|many|TRBD2
CASSLTDSGGGETQYF
TGTGCCAGCAGCTTGACTGATAGCGGGGGGGGAGAGACCCAGTACTTC
>TRBV20-1|TRBJ1-1|many|TRBD1
CSARDRGNTEAFF
TGCAGTGCCCGAGACAGGGGGAACACTGAAGCTTTCTTT
>TRBV20-1|TRBJ1-4|many|.
CSAPLRDEKLFF
TGCAGTGCCCCACTCAGGGATGAAAAACTGTTTTTT
>TRBV29-1|TRBJ2-5|many|.
CSANRVGETQYF
TGCAGCGCAAACAGGGTAGGGGAGACCCAGTACTTC
>TRBV6-5|TRBJ2-1|many|TRBD1
CASSRLDRGRPNEQFF
TGTGCCAGCAGTCGTTTGGACAGGGGGCGTCCTAATGAGCAGTTCTTC
>TRBV5-1|TRBJ2-7|many|TRBD2
CASSLEPGGILHEQYF
TGCGCCAGCAGCTTGGAACCCGGGGGGATCCTTCACGAGCAGTACTTC
>TRBV11-3|TRBJ2-7|few|TRBD1
CASSQIGTANEQYF
TGTGCCAGCAGCCAGATCGGGACAGCCAACGAGCAGTACTTC
>TRBV20-1|TRBJ2-3|many|.
CSAGARVGDTQYF
TGCAGTGCTGGGGCCCGCGTAGGAGATACGCAGTATTTT
>TRBV7-2|TRBJ1-3|many|.
CASSFQINSGNTIYF
TGTGCCAGCAGCTTCCAGATTAACTCTGGAAACACCATATATTTT
>TRBV14|TRBJ2-3|.|TRBD1
CASSTRTGRDTQYF
TGTGCCAGCAGCACCCGGACAGGGAGGGATACGCAGTATTTT
>TRBV5-1|TRBJ1-2|.|.
CASSVGRTIDVGYTF
TGCGCCAGCAGCGTGGGACGTACGATCGACGTGGGCTACACCTTC
>TRBV7-6|TRBJ1-4|few|TRBD1
CASAHDRGLTNEKLFF
TGTGCCAGCGCTCACGACAGGGGCCTTACTAATGAAAAACTGTTTTTT
>TRBV20-1|TRBJ1-2|many|TRBD1
CSALAGRGLYGYTF
TGCAGTGCTCTAGCCGGGAGGGGGCTCTATGGCTACACCTTC
>TRBV7-6|TRBJ2-2|.|TRBD2
CASSPSGVSGELFF
TGTGCCAGCAGCCCGAGCGGGGTGAGCGGGGAGCTGTTTTTT
>TRBV6-5|TRBJ1-1|few|.
CASSLRRGTEAFF
TGTGCCAGCAGTTTAAGGCGCGGAACTGAAGCTTTCTTT
>TRBV29-1|TRBJ2-2|many|.
CSDRPHAGELFF
TGCAGCGATAGGCCACACGCCGGGGAGCTGTTTTTT
>TRBV29-1|TRBJ2-1|medium-sized|.
CSVGAIGDNEQFF
TGCAGCGTTGGGGCTATAGGGGACAATGAGCAGTTCTTC
>TRBV5-1|TRBJ2-3|many|.
CASSTVGGGVDTQYF
TGCGCCAGCAGTACAGTAGGAGGGGGCGTAGATACGCAGTATTTT
>TRBV28|TRBJ2-7|.|.
CAIKDRLSSYEQYF
TGTGCCATAAAAGACAGGCTAAGCTCCTACGAGCAGTACTTC
>TRBV20-1|TRBJ2-2|many|TRBD2
CSAVWRGGTGELFF
TGCAGTGCCGTCTGGCGGGGGGGCACCGGGGAGCTGTTTTTT
>TRBV20-1|TRBJ1-2|many|TRBD1
CSARSGQGSGYTF
TGCAGTGCTAGATCGGGACAGGGAAGTGGCTACACCTTC
>TRBV27|TRBJ2-1|few|.
CASTPRGLSSYNEQFF
TGTGCCAGCACCCCCAGGGGACTATCCTCCTACAATGAGCAGTTCTTC
>TRBV29-1|TRBJ2-5|many|.
CSVDTGGTETQYF
TGCAGCGTTGATACCGGGGGCACAGAGACCCAGTACTTC
>TRBV5-4|TRBJ1-2|many|TRBD1
CASSRDSQPTNYGYTF
TGTGCCAGCAGCCGGGACAGCCAACCTACTAACTATGGCTACACCTTC
>TRBV24-1|TRBJ1-5|many|.
CATSGRGAGNQPQHF
TGTGCCACCAGTGGAAGAGGAGCCGGCAATCAGCCCCAGCATTTT
>TRBV12-3/TRBV12-4|TRBJ1-5|many|.
CASSLSYRNSNQPQHF
TGTGCCAGCAGTTTATCGTATAGAAATAGCAATCAGCCCCAGCATTTT
>TRBV6-5|TRBJ1-1|many|TRBD1
CASRETGVFGGTEAFF
TGTGCCAGCAGAGAGACAGGGGTTTTTGGAGGCACTGAAGCTTTCTTT
>TRBV5-1|TRBJ2-3|many|TRBD2
CASSFLAGGSTDTQYF
TGCGCCAGCAGCTTCCTAGCGGGGGGCTCCACAGATACGCAGTATTTT
>TRBV2|TRBJ2-6|.|.
CATSEEGAGANVLTF
TGTGCCACCTCCGAAGAGGGGGCTGGGGCCAACGTCCTGACTTTC
>TRBV5-1|TRBJ1-1|many|.
CASSSSRTEAFF
TGCGCCAGCAGTTCAAGTCGCACTGAAGCTTTCTTT
>TRBV6-6|TRBJ1-4|.|TRBD1
CASSPRQGAGANEKLFF
TGTGCCAGCAGTCCCCGACAGGGAGCAGGAGCTAATGAAAAACTGTTTTTT
>TRBV7-8|TRBJ1-2|many|TRBD1
CASSRSGTGGVGYTF
TGTGCCAGCAGCAGATCCGGGACAGGGGGAGTTGGCTACACCTTC
>TRBV3-1|TRBJ2-2|many|TRBD1
CASSRTGVVLTGELFF
TGTGCCAGCAGTCGGACAGGGGTCGTGCTTACCGGGGAGCTGTTTTTT
>TRBV7-9|TRBJ2-2|.|.
CASSLSTSRGGELFF
TGTGCCAGCAGCTTGTCCACCTCTCGTGGCGGGGAGCTGTTTTTT
>TRBV28|TRBJ2-3|many|.
CASSLLRDTQYF
TGTGCCAGCAGTTTGTTGCGAGATACGCAGTATTTT
>TRBV6-1|TRBJ1-6|many|TRBD1
CASRPPGQESSPLHF
TGTGCCAGCAGACCACCGGGACAGGAGAGTTCACCCCTCCACTTT
>TRBV7-8|TRBJ1-5|many|.
CASSLVGVNQPQHF
TGTGCCAGCAGCTTAGTTGGAGTCAATCAGCCCCAGCATTTT
>TRBV2|TRBJ1-1|.|.
CASSRDFMNTEAFF
TGTGCCAGCAGTCGGGACTTTATGAACACTGAAGCTTTCTTT
>TRBV7-6|TRBJ1-4|many|.
CASSFRPFNEKLFF
TGTGCCAGCAGCTTTCGGCCGTTTAATGAAAAACTGTTTTTT
>TRBV6-5|TRBJ2-5|many|.
CASSRVQFQETQYF
TGTGCCAGCAGTCGGGTACAGTTCCAAGAGACCCAGTACTTC
>TRBV5-1|TRBJ1-1|many|.
CASSLERDTEAFF
TGCGCCAGCAGCTTGGAACGAGACACTGAAGCTTTCTTT